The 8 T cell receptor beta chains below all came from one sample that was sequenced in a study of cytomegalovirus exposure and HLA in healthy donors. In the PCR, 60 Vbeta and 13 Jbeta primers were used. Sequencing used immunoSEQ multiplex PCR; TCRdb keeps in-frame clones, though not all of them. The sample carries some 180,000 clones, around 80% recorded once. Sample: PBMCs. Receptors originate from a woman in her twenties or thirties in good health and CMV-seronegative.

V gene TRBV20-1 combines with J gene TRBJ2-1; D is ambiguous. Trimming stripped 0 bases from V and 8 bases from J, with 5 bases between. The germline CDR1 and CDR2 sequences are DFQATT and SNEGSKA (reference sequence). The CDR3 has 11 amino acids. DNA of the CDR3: TGCAGTGCTAGAGATTTCGATGAGCAGTTCTTC. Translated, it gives CSARDFDEQFF.

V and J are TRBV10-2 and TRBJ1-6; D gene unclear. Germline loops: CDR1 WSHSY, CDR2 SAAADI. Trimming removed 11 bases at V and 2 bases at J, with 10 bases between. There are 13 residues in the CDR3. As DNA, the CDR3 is TGCGCCGTCGCGGCGGCCTATAATTCACCCCTCCACTTT. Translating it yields CAVAAAYNSPLHF.

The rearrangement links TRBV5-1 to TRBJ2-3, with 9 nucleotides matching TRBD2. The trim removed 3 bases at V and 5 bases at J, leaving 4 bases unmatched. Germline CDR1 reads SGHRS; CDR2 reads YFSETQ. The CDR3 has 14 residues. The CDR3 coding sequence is TGCGCCAGCAGCTCTAAGACTAGCGGAGATACGCAGTATTTT. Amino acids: CASSSKTSGDTQYF.

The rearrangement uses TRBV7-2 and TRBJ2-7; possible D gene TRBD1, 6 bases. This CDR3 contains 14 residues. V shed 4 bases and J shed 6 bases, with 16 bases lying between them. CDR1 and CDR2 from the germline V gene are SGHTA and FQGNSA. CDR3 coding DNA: TGTGCCAGCAGCTCACAGGGATCCGCCTCCGAGCAGTACTTC. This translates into CASSSQGSASEQYF.

The CDR3 DNA sequence: TGTGCCAGCTCACCTTCGAATGAGCAGTTCTTC. Amino acid sequence: CASSPSNEQFF. The V and J genes are TRBV18 and TRBJ2-1; D not certain. The germline V gene has CDR1 KGHSH and CDR2 LQKENI. This CDR3 spans 11 amino acids. V shed 3 bases and J shed 7 bases, with 4 bases lying between them.

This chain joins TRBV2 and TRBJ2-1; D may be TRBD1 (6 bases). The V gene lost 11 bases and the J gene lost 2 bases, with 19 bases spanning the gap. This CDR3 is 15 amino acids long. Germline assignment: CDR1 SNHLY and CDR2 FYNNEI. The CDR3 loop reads CAGTYREAPYNEQFF. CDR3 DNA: TGTGCCGGGACCTACAGGGAAGCCCCCTACAATGAGCAGTTCTTC.

CDR3 region: CATSRESFSTGGGQPQHF. The CDR3 coding sequence is TGTGCCACCAGCAGAGAAAGTTTCTCTACGGGGGGAGGACAGCCCCAGCATTTT. V usage is TRBV15 and J usage is TRBJ1-5, with D maybe TRBD1 (5 bases). CDR1 is LNHNV and CDR2 is YYDKDF in the germline V gene (reference sequence). Trimming took off 0 bases at V and 7 bases at J, with 22 bases between the two ends. This CDR3 spans 18 amino acids.

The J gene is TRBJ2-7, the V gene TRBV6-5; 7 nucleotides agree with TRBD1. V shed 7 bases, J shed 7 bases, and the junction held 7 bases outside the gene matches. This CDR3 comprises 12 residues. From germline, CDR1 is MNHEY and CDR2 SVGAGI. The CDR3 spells CASNEGAGEQYF. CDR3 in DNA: TGTGCCAGCAATGAGGGGGCGGGTGAGCAGTACTTC.